Reported below is one T cell receptor beta chain. Amplification used 60 V beta primers and 13 J beta primers. The data were produced by immunoSEQ multiplex PCR, yet TCRdb's version contains in-frame clones alone and is incomplete. Among 95,000 to 110,000 clones listed, approximately 80% were seen once. This sample was included in a study of glioma-infiltrating T cells after dendritic cell vaccination. The wider study: Monocyte-derived dendritic cells, cultured roughly 7 days with IL-4 and GM-CSF, were pulsed with autologous tumor lysate.

Trimming removed 3 bases from V and 8 bases from J, with 8 bases in between. CDR1 is ENHRY, CDR2 SYGVKD, per germline. This CDR3 spans 12 amino acids. The source is a human donor with glioblastoma. The sample in question was blood, obtained before dendritic cell vaccination. The rearrangement uses TRBV10-3 and TRBJ2-1; D is perhaps TRBD1 (5 bases). CDR3 loop: CAISDVGHEQFF. CDR3 nucleotide sequence: TGTGCCATCAGTGATGTGGGGCATGAGCAGTTCTTC.